This entry describes one TCR beta chain. The sample belongs to a study of blood T cell repertoires in COVID-19. The CDR3 is 15 amino acids. Trimming left V 5 bases short and J 5 bases short, with 18 bases between. From germline, CDR1 is SQVTM and CDR2 ANQGSEA. Profiling relied on immunoSEQ multiplex PCR, and the TCRdb table lists in-frame clones only, not all of them. This repertoire shows approximately 100,000 clones, around nine tenths found once; its top ten account for roughly 4.2%. The rearrangement joins TRBV29-1 to TRBJ2-2; maybe TRBD2 (7 bases). The sample taken for sequencing was peripheral blood. The sequence derives from a human donor with COVID-19, enrolled during active disease. The donor label of this sample is uncertain. This chain's CDR3 is CSVRRGGPGTGELFF. The CDR3 DNA sequence: TGCAGCGTTCGCCGCGGGGGCCCCGGGACCGGGGAGCTGTTTTTT.